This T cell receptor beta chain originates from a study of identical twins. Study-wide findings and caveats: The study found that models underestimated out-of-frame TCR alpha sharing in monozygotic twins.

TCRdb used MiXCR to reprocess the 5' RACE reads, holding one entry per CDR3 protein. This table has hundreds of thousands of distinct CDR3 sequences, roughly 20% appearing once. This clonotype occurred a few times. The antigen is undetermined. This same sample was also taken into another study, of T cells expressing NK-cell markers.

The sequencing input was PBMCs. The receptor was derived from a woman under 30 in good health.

CDR3: CSASRPAGESDTQYF. As DNA, the CDR3 is TGCAGTGCTAGCCGCCCGGCGGGAGAATCAGATACGCAGTATTTT. The chain recombines TRBV20-1 with TRBJ2-3, with TRBD2 matching 7 bases. The CDR3 length is 15 residues. Per germline, CDR1 DFQATT and CDR2 SNEGSKA (reference sequence). V lost 3 bases, J lost 4 bases, and 10 bases stayed unmatched.